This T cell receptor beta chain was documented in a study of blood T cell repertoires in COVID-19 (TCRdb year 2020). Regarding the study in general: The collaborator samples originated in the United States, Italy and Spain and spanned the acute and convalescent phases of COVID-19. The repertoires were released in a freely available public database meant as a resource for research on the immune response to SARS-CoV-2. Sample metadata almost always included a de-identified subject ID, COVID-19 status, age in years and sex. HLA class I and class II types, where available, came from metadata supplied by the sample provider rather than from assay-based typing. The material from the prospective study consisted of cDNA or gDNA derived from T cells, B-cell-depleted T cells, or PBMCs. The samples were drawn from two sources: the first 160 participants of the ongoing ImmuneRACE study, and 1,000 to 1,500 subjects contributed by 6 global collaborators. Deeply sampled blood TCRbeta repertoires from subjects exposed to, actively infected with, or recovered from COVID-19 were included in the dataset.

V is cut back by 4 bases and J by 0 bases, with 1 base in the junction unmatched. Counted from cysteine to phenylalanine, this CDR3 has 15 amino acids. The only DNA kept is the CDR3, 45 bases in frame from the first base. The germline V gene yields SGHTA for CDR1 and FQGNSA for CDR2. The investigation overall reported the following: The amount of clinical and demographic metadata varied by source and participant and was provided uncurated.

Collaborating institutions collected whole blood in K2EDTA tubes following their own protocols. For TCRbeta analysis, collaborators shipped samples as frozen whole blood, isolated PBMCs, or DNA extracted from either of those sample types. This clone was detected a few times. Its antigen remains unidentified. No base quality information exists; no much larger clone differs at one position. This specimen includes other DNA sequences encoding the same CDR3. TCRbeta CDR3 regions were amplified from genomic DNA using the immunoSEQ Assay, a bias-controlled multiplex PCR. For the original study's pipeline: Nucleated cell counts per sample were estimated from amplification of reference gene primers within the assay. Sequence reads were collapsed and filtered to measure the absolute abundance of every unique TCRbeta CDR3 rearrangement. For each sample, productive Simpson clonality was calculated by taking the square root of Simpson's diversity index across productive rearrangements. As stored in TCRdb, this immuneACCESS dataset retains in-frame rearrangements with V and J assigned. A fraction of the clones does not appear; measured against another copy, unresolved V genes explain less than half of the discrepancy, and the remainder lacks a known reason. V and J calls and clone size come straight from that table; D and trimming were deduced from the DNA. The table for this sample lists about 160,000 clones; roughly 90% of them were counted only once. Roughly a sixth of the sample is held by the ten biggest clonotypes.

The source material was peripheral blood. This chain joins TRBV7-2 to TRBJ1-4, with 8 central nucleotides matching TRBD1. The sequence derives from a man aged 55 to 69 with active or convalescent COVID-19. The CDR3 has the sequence CASSSQGATNEKLFF. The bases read TGTGCCAGCAGCTCACAGGGGGCAACTAATGAAAAACTGTTTTTT.